This T cell receptor (beta chain) was recorded in a study of human T cells and chemical hapten exposure. Time point reported: pre-sensitization, week 0. Treatment here: therapeutic diphenylcyclopropenone sensitization with weekly scalp DPC. TCRdb used MiXCR to reprocess the RACE reads, holding one entry per CDR3 protein. The sample comprises around 380,000 distinct CDR3 sequences, roughly 6% of which are singletons, and over 6.5% rests with the top ten. V was clipped by 8 bases and J by 2 bases; unmatched bases: 4. This CDR3 contains 13 residues. In germline, CDR1 is ENHRY, CDR2 SYGVKD. The input for sequencing was whole blood, taken in connection with sensitization to the hapten diphenylcyclopropenone (DPC). This chain joins TRBV10-3 and TRBJ2-7; 9 nucleotides align to TRBD1. The receptor was isolated from a woman between 18 and 29 years old with alopecia areata. Some clones in this sample may be carry-over from other donors' samples. CDR3 nucleotides: TGTGCCATCGGGAGACAGGGGGCCTACGAGCAGTACTTC. It yields the protein CAIGRQGAYEQYF.